Below are 21 T cell receptor beta chains sequenced from a single sample in a study of CXCR3-negative and CXCR3-positive naive CD8 T cells. The TRB libraries of cDNA were built by UMI-labeled 5' RACE. TCRdb re-called the 5' RACE reads, yielding one record per CDR3 amino acid sequence without DNA. The sample shows thousands of distinct CDR3 sequences, and less than 1.5% sits with its ten largest clones. Sequencing used naive CXCR3- CD8+ T cells from blood. The sample's subset: CD45RO-CCR7+CD27+CD95- naive CD8+ T cells lacking CXCR3 (TNR3-). These receptors originate from a human donor in good health. Some clones in this sample may be carry-over from other donors' samples.

According to its frequency, this clonotype is medium-sized. The genes are TRBV27 and TRBJ2-7; lacking DNA, the TRBD1 call made by TCRdb goes unchecked. The germline gives CDR1 MNHEY, CDR2 SMNVEV (reference sequence). This CDR3 region has 16 residues. CDR3 sequence reads: CASSLVDRDGIPEQYF.

The chain couples TRBV29-1 to TRBJ2-1; lacking DNA, the TRBD2 call made by TCRdb goes unchecked. The length of the CDR3 is 14 residues. Germline V gene sequence: CDR1 SQVTM, CDR2 ANQGSEA. CDR3 amino acids: CSVVGTSSYNEQFF.

Measured by frequency, this clonotype is medium-sized (0.01 to 0.1%). The CDR3 loop is CSVEDPQARAVNEQFF. The chain uses TRBV29-1 and TRBJ2-1; TCRdb calls TRBD2, which cannot be checked without DNA. CDR3 length: 16 residues. The germline V gene encodes CDR1 SQVTM and CDR2 ANQGSEA.

According to its frequency, this clonotype is medium-sized. The gene calls are TRBV2 and TRBJ2-3; TCRdb's D call, TRBD1, is unchecked because there is no DNA. Germline CDR1 is SNHLY and CDR2 is FYNNEI. The CDR3 runs 14 residues. The CDR3 protein is CASSEFPRADTQYF.

This clonotype registers medium-sized by frequency. This CDR3 reads CASSGTGRRNEQFF. The chain uses TRBV7-8 and TRBJ2-1; TCRdb names TRBD1, which stays unverified in the absence of DNA. CDR3 length equals 14 residues. CDR1 is SGHVS and CDR2 is FQNEAQ in the germline V gene.

This clonotype is called medium-sized based on its frequency. The genes are TRBV27 and TRBJ1-2. The germline V gene has CDR1 MNHEY and CDR2 SMNVEV (reference sequence). The CDR3 spans 13 residues. CDR3 protein: CASSRTASYGYTF.

According to its frequency, this clonotype is medium-sized. The genes are TRBV29-1 and TRBJ2-5. This CDR3 is 13 amino acids long. CDR1 and CDR2 (germline): SQVTM, ANQGSEA. The CDR3 protein is CSVEDRLQETQYF.

The rearrangement uses TRBV20-1 and TRBJ2-3. This CDR3 has 15 residues. Germline-derived CDR1 and CDR2 are DFQATT and SNEGSKA (reference sequence). CDR3 in amino acids: CSASRTDVITDTQYF.

Frequency places this clonotype as medium-sized. The chain employs TRBV4-1 and TRBJ2-3; TCRdb indicates TRBD2, and absent DNA this call remains unverified. There are 17 residues in the CDR3. CDR1 MGHRA and CDR2 YSYEKL come from the germline V gene. This CDR3 is CASSPPTAGASTDTQYF.

This sequence joins TRBV19 and TRBJ2-1. Germline V gives CDR1 LNHDA, CDR2 SQIVND (reference sequence). The CDR3 has 14 amino acids. Here the CDR3 reads CASSIVGSSNEQFF.

In terms of frequency, this clonotype is medium-sized (0.01 to 0.1%). V is TRBV7-9 and J is TRBJ2-5; lacking DNA, the TRBD1 call made by TCRdb goes unchecked. The CDR3 sequence is 14 residues long. Germline V gene lookup returns CDR1 SEHNR and CDR2 FQNEAQ (reference sequence). The CDR3 protein is CASSSPTRWETQYF.

The chain uses TRBV7-9 and TRBJ2-3. The CDR3 sequence is 15 residues long. CDR1 is SEHNR and CDR2 is FQNEAQ in the germline V gene (reference sequence). The CDR3 protein is CASSLDWTSTDTQYF. The full variable domain, with the rest looked up from reference TRBV7-9 and TRBJ2-3, is DTGVSQNPRHKITKRGQNVTFRCDPISEHNRLYWYRQTLGQGPEFLTYFQNEAQLEKSRLLSDRFSAERPKGSFSTLEIQRTEQGDSAMYLCASSLDWTSTDTQYFGPGTRLTVL.

This clonotype is medium-sized by frequency. The chain uses TRBV7-8 and TRBJ2-1; TCRdb calls TRBD1, which cannot be checked without DNA. The CDR3 sequence is 15 residues long. Germline V gene data show CDR1 as SGHVS and CDR2 as FQNEAQ. The CDR3 protein is CASSVDSISYNEQFF.

This chain links TRBV29-1 with TRBJ1-1; TCRdb's D gene call, TRBD1, goes unchecked for lack of DNA. The length of the CDR3 is 15 residues. Germline V CDR1 and CDR2: SQVTM, ANQGSEA. Here the CDR3 reads CSVEAPDRMNTEAFF.

Judged by frequency, this clonotype is medium-sized. The chain uses TRBV4-1 and TRBJ2-7; TCRdb selects TRBD2, and the lack of DNA leaves this call unchecked. Germline V gene data show CDR1 as MGHRA and CDR2 as YSYEKL. The CDR3 loop spans 16 amino acids. This chain's CDR3 is CASSQAVAGGSNEQYF.

Frequency places this clonotype as medium-sized (0.01 to 0.1%). The chain has TRBV6-5 and TRBJ1-4; without DNA, the TCRdb call of TRBD1 cannot be checked. Per the germline V gene, CDR1 is MNHEY and CDR2 is SVGAGI. This CDR3 region has 14 residues. The CDR3 is CASSYMDGDEKLFF.

The chain is built from TRBV20-1 and TRBJ2-5; the TCRdb D gene call, TRBD2, has no DNA to confirm it. The CDR3 covers 18 residues. Germline loops: CDR1 DFQATT, CDR2 SNEGSKA (reference sequence). The CDR3 is CSARGPNRLAGHQETQYF.

This clonotype is classed as medium-sized (0.01 to 0.1%) by frequency. The rearrangement joins TRBV2 to TRBJ2-1; as DNA is missing, the TRBD2 call by TCRdb cannot be tested. Germline CDR1 reads SNHLY; CDR2 reads FYNNEI. The length of the CDR3 is 16 residues. The CDR3 here is CASSHPGLADDNEQFF.

This clonotype counts as medium-sized by frequency. The V gene is TRBV29-1, the J gene TRBJ2-2; TCRdb proposes TRBD1, but this gene call is untestable without DNA. The CDR3 spans 15 residues. Germline loops: CDR1 SQVTM, CDR2 ANQGSEA. The CDR3 sequence is CSVEDRTTNTGELFF.

The chain recombines TRBV28 with TRBJ2-7; the TRBD2 assignment by TCRdb is unverifiable without DNA. Looked up from germline, CDR1 is MDHEN and CDR2 is SYDVKM. The CDR3 contains 15 residues. This CDR3 is CASSLTSKGGYEQYF.

This clonotype is called medium-sized (0.01 to 0.1%) based on its frequency. V is TRBV20-1 and J is TRBJ2-5. CDR1 DFQATT and CDR2 SNEGSKA come from the germline V gene (reference sequence). The CDR3 is made up of 15 amino acids. This chain's CDR3 is CSARGSFLENETQYF.